These 9 T cell receptor beta chains share one sample of origin, sequenced in a study of cytomegalovirus exposure and HLA in healthy donors. PCR involved 60 Vbeta and 13 Jbeta primers. The assay was immunoSEQ multiplex PCR, and TCRdb's table has in-frame clones only and misses some. The sample includes some 170,000 clones, roughly 65% of them seen just once. The sample comprised PBMCs. All receptors derive from a young man in good health and CMV-seropositive.

The table lists this clone with a few counts. The rearrangement joins TRBV5-1 to TRBJ2-2, with TRBD1 as a possible D gene (6 bases). The length of the CDR3 is 16 residues. Germline lookup yields CDR1 SGHRS and CDR2 YFSETQ. Trimming pared 2 bases from V and 4 bases from J, leaving 15 bases between. CDR3 protein: CASSLNQGQVTGELFF. The CDR3 region has the DNA TGCGCCAGCAGCTTAAATCAGGGGCAGGTCACCGGGGAGCTGTTTTTT.

This clone has just a few counts. The chain joins TRBV6-5 to TRBJ1-2; a possible D gene is TRBD1 (5 bases). The CDR3 has 15 amino acids. Trimming removed 0 bases at V and 3 bases at J, with 11 bases between. Germline V gene sequence: CDR1 MNHEY, CDR2 SVGAGI. The CDR3 nucleotides read TGTGCCAGCAGTTACTCGGCAGGGTATGACTATGGCTACACCTTC. The encoded protein is CASSYSAGYDYGYTF.

The chain links TRBV28 to TRBJ2-2; no clear D gene. Germline V gene sequence: CDR1 MDHEN, CDR2 SYDVKM. The CDR3 sequence is 14 residues long. Trimming shortened V by 6 bases and J by 1 base, and 9 bases separated the two germline ends. The CDR3 region has the DNA TGTGCCAGCAGGGCTTTTAAGAACACCGGGGAGCTGTTTTTT. Its protein is CASRAFKNTGELFF.

This clone appeared a few times. The CDR3, as DNA: TGTGCCAGCAGCTTAGACAGCGGGGGGCCTAGCACAGATACGCAGTATTTT. This translates into CASSLDSGGPSTDTQYF. The chain combines TRBV7-9 with TRBJ2-3; 9 bases fit TRBD2. V lost 1 base and J lost 0; bases outside the gene matches: 5. This CDR3 has 17 residues. Germline V lookup: CDR1 SEHNR, CDR2 FQNEAQ (reference sequence).

This clone has more than one count but fewer than ten. J is TRBJ1-4 and V is TRBV5-1; D is undetermined. This CDR3 has 15 residues. Germline CDR1 SGHRS, CDR2 YFSETQ. V lost 0 bases and J 3 bases, leaving 9 bases between the germline ends. The CDR3 DNA is TGCGCCAGCAGCTTGGAGACCGGGGCTAATGAAAAACTGTTTTTT. Its translation: CASSLETGANEKLFF.

CDR3 amino acids: CACTRQGPSGNTIYF. DNA of the CDR3: TGTGCCTGTACACGGCAGGGGCCCTCTGGAAACACCATATATTTT. The V call is TRBV30, the J call TRBJ1-3; a weak D match, TRBD1 (6 bases). CDR1 and CDR2 (germline): GTSNPN, SVGIG (reference sequence). The CDR3 runs to 15 residues. Trimming shortened V by 6 bases and J by 0 bases, and 15 bases separated the two germline ends.

V is TRBV10-1 and J is TRBJ1-3, with D uncertain. The germline CDR1 and CDR2 sequences are WNHNN and SYGVQD (reference sequence). The CDR3 runs 12 residues. V dropped 5 bases and J dropped 6 bases, with 8 bases sitting between them. This CDR3 is CASSPGENTIYF. CDR3 bases: TGCGCCAGCAGTCCCGGTGAAAACACCATATATTTT.

The chain uses TRBV6-5 and TRBJ1-1; D gene uncertain. Between the trimmed V and J ends, which lost 7 bases and 4 bases, there was a span of 10 bases. The germline CDR1 and CDR2 sequences are MNHEY and SVGAGI. The CDR3 has 12 amino acids. The CDR3 spells CASMRPATEAFF. The CDR3 coding sequence is TGTGCCAGCATGAGGCCAGCCACTGAAGCTTTCTTT.

The chain carries TRBV28 and TRBJ2-1, with 9 bases identical to TRBD1. The V and J ends lost 4 bases and 2 bases, in that order; junction bases with no gene match: 6. Germline V gene lookup returns CDR1 MDHEN and CDR2 SYDVKM. The CDR3 covers 16 residues. The CDR3 is CASSYFGDRAYNEQFF. As DNA, the CDR3 is TGTGCCAGCAGTTATTTCGGGGACAGGGCCTACAATGAGCAGTTCTTC.